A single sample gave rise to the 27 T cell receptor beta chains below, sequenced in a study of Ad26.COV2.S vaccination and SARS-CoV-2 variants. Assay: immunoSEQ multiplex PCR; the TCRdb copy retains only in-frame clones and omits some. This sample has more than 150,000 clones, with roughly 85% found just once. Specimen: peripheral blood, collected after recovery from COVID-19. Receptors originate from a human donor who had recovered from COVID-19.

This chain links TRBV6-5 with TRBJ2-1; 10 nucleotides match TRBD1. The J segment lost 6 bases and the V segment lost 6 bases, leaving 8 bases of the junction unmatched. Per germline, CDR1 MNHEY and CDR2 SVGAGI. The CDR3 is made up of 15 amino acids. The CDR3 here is CASRPRQGAFNEQFF. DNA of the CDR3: TGTGCCAGCAGGCCGAGACAGGGGGCATTCAATGAGCAGTTCTTC.

CDR3 nucleotide sequence: TGTGCCAGCAGCAACCGGGACAAAGAGACCCAGTACTTC. Encoded protein: CASSNRDKETQYF. The chain joins TRBV9 to TRBJ2-5; TRBD1 might be the D (6 bases). Germline V lookup: CDR1 SGDLS, CDR2 YYNGEE. The CDR3 covers 13 residues. V dropped 4 bases and J dropped 3 bases, with 10 bases sitting between them.

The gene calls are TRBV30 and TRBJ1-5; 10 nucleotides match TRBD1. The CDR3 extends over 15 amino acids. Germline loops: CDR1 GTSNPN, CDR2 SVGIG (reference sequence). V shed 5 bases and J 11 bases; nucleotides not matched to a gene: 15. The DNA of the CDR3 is TGTGCCTGGTCGGCAGACAGGGGGCCCTTAGCGGCCCAGCATTTT. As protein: CAWSADRGPLAAQHF.

This CDR3 reads CASSVEEGTNEKLFF. CDR3 nucleotides: TGTGCCAGCAGCGTAGAGGAGGGAACTAATGAAAAACTGTTTTTT. The chain joins TRBV9 to TRBJ1-4; D is undetermined. Trimming removed 0 bases from V and 1 base from J, with 7 bases in between. This CDR3 region has 15 residues. The germline V gene has CDR1 SGDLS and CDR2 YYNGEE.

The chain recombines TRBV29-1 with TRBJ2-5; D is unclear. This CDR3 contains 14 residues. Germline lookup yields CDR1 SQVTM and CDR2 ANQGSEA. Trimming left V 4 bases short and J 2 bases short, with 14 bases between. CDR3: CSVAFFSNQETQYF. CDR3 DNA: TGCAGCGTTGCTTTTTTTTCGAATCAAGAGACCCAGTACTTC.

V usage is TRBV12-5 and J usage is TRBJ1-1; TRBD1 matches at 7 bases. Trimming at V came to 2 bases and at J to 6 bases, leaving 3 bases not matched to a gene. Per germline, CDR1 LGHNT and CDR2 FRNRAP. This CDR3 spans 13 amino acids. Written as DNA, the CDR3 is TGTGCTAGTGGTTTGAGGGGGCAGGCTGAAGCTTTCTTT. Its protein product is CASGLRGQAEAFF.

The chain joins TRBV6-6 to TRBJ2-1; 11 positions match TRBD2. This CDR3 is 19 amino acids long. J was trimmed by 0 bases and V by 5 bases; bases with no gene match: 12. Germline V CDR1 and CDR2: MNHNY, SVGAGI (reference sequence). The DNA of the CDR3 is TGTGCCAGCAGTCCCCGACTAGCGGGACTACCGAGCTCCTACAATGAGCAGTTCTTC. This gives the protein CASSPRLAGLPSSYNEQFF.

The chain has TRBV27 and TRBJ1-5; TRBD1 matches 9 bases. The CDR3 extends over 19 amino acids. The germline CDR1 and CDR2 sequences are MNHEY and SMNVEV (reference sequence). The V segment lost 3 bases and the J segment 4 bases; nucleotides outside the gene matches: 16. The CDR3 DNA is TGTGCCAGCAGTTTCTCATGGAACAGGGGGCGGAATCGGAATCAGCCCCAGCATTTT. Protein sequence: CASSFSWNRGRNRNQPQHF.

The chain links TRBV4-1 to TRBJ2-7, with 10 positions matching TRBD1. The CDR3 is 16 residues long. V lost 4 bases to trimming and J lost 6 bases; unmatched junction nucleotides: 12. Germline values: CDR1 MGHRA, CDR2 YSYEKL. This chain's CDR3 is CASSPLGDRGPLEQYF. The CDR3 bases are TGCGCCAGCAGCCCACTCGGGGACAGGGGTCCCCTCGAGCAGTACTTC.

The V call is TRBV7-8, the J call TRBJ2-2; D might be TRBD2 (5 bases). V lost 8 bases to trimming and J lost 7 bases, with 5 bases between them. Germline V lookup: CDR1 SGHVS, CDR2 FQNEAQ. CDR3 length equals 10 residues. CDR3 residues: CASGGGELFF. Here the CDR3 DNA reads TGTGCCAGCGGAGGCGGGGAGCTGTTTTTT.

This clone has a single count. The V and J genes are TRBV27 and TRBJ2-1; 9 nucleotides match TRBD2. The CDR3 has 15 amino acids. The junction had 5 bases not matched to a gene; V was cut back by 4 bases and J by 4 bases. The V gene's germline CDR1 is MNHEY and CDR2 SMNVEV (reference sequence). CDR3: CASSYSGGSYNEQFF. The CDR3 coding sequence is TGTGCCAGCAGTTACAGCGGGGGGTCGTACAATGAGCAGTTCTTC.

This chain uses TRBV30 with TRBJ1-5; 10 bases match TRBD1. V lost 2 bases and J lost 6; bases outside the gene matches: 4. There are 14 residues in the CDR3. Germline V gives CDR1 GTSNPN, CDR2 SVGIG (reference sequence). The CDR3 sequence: CAWSWGQGIQPQHF. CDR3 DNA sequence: TGTGCCTGGAGTTGGGGACAGGGGATTCAGCCCCAGCATTTT.

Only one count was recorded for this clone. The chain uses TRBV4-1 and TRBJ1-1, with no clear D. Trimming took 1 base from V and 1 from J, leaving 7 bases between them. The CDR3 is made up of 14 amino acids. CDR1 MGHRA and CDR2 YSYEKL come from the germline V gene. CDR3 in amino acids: CASSQGIPNTEAFF. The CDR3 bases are TGCGCCAGCAGCCAAGGAATTCCGAACACTGAAGCTTTCTTT.

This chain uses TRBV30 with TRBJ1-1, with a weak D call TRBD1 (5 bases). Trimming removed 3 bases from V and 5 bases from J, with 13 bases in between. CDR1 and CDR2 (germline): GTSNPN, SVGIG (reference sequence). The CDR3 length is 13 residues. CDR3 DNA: TGTGCCTGGAGAGGACGACCAGGGACTGAAGCTTTCTTT. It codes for CAWRGRPGTEAFF.

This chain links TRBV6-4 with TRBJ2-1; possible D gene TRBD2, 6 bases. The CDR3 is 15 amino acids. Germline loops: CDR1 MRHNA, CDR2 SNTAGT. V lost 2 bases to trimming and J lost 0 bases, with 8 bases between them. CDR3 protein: CASSDGGSSYNEQFF. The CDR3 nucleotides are TGTGCCAGCAGTGACGGGGGGAGCTCCTACAATGAGCAGTTCTTC.

The CDR3 spells CASSQMGGVANTEAFF. The CDR3 nucleotides read TGTGCCAGCAGCCAGATGGGTGGGGTGGCGAACACTGAAGCTTTCTTT. V and J are TRBV14 and TRBJ1-1, with D unclear. Per the germline V gene, CDR1 is SGHDN and CDR2 is FVKESK. This CDR3 region has 16 residues. V was trimmed by 3 bases and J by 1 base, leaving 15 bases between them.

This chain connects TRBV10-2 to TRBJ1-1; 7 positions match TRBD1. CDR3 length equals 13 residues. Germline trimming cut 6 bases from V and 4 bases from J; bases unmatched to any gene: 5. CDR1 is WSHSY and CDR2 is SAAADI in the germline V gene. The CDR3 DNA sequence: TGCGCCAGCAGCCAACAGGGGTCCACTGAAGCTTTCTTT. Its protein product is CASSQQGSTEAFF.

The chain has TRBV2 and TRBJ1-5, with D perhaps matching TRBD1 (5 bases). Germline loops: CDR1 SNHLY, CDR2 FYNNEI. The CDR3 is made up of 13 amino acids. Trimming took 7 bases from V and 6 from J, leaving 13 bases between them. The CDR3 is CASIRDPGQPQHF. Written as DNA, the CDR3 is TGTGCCAGCATAAGGGACCCTGGTCAGCCCCAGCATTTT.

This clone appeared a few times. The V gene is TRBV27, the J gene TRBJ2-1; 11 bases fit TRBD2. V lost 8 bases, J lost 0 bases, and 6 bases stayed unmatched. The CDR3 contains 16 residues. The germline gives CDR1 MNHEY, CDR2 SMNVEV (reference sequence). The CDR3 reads CASPHSGRASYNEQFF. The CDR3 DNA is TGTGCCAGCCCGCATAGCGGGAGGGCCTCCTACAATGAGCAGTTCTTC.

CDR3 protein: CASSRGLAGGLEQYF. For the CDR3, the DNA is TGTGCCAGCAGTCGAGGACTAGCGGGAGGGCTAGAGCAGTACTTC. The chain joins TRBV6-2 or TRBV6-3 to TRBJ2-7; 15 nucleotides align to TRBD2. The V gene's germline CDR1 is MNHEY and CDR2 SVGEGT. The V and J ends lost 5 bases and 7 bases, in that order; junction bases with no gene match: 6. The CDR3 runs to 15 residues.

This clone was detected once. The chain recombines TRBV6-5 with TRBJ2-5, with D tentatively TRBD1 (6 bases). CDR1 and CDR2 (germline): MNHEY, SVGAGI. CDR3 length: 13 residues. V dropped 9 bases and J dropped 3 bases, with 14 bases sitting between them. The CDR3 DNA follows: TGTGCCAGTACAGGGATCACTAAAGAGACCCAGTACTTC. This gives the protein CASTGITKETQYF.

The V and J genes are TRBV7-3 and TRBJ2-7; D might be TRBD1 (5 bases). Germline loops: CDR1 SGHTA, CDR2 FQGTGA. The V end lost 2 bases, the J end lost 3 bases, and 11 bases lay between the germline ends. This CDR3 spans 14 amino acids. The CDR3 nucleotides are TGTGCCAGCAGCTTACAGGGCAGGGACTACGAGCAGTACTTC. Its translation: CASSLQGRDYEQYF.

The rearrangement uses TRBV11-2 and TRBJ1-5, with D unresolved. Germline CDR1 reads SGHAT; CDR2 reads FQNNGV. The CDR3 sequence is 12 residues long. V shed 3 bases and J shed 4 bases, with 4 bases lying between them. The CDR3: CASSFGNQPQHF. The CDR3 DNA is TGTGCCAGCAGCTTCGGAAATCAGCCCCAGCATTTT. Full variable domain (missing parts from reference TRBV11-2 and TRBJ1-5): EAGVAQSPRYKIIEKRQSVAFWCNPISGHATLYWYQQILGQGPKLLIQFQNNGVVDDSQLPKDRFSAERLKGVDSTLKIQPAKLEDSAVYLCASSFGNQPQHFGDGTRLSIL.

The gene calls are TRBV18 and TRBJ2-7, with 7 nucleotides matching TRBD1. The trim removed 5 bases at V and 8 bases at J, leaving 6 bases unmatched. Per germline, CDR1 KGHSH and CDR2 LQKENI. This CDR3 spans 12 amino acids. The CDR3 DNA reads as TGTGCCAGCTCAGGCGACAGGGATCAGCAGTACTTC. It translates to CASSGDRDQQYF.

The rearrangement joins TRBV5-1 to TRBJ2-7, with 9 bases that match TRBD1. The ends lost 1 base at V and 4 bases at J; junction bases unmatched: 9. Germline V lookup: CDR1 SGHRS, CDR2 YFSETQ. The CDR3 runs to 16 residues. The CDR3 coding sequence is TGCGCCAGCAGCTTGACGCCACAGGGGGCCGATTACGAGCAGTACTTC. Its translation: CASSLTPQGADYEQYF.

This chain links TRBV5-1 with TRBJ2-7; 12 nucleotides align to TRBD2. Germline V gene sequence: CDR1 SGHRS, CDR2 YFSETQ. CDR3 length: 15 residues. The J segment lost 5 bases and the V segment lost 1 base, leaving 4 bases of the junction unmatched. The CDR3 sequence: CASSLRTSGNHEQYF. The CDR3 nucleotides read TGCGCCAGCAGCTTGCGGACTAGCGGGAACCACGAGCAGTACTTC.

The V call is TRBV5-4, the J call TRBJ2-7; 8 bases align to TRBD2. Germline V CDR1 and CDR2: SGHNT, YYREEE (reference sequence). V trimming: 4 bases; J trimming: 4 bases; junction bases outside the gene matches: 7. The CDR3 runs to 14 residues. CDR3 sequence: CASSPSGPSYEQYF. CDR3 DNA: TGTGCCAGCAGCCCTAGCGGGCCATCTTACGAGCAGTACTTC.